Described below is a single T cell receptor beta chain sequence and its context. The data are from a study of Ad26.COV2.S vaccination and SARS-CoV-2 variants. Germline V CDR1 and CDR2: SGHNT, YYREEE (reference sequence). With V trimmed by 10 bases and J by 8 bases, 22 bases remained unmatched. This CDR3 has 17 residues. Profiling relied on immunoSEQ multiplex PCR, and the TCRdb table lists in-frame clones only, not all of them. There are a few hundred thousand clones in the sample; 87% occur only once, and around 3.6% lies in the top ten. Treatment given: roughly 18 received Ad26.COV2.S at low or high dose, single or two shots; about 5 received placebo; per-sample allocation not given. Specimens were obtained on day 63 following the first vaccine or placebo injection.

The rearrangement uses TRBV5-4 and TRBJ2-1, with 9 bases fitting TRBD2. The sample in question was peripheral blood, obtained in a trial of Ad26.COV2.S vaccine versus placebo. This TCR derives from a person between 18 and 65 years old who received the Ad26.COV2.S COVID-19 vaccine or a placebo. This CDR3 is CASQRGDPAVERYEQFF. As DNA, the CDR3 is TGTGCCTCCCAGCGGGGGGACCCAGCGGTTGAGCGGTATGAGCAGTTCTTC.